These 10 T cell receptor beta chains were sequenced from one sample in a study of PD-1 blockade in classical Hodgkin lymphoma. After autologous stem cell transplantation all patients relapsed, and prior brentuximab vedotin exposure differed between cohorts. TCRdb keeps only in-frame clones here, not all; method: immunoSEQ multiplex PCR. The sample includes about 54,000 clones, more than 85% seen only once; the top ten take about 9.4%. Sequencing was performed on peripheral blood mononuclear cells (PBMCs), taken before the second cycle of nivolumab. These receptors came from a human donor with classical Hodgkin lymphoma.

This rearrangement joins TRBV6-1 to TRBJ1-1; 7 nucleotides match TRBD1. V was clipped by 11 bases and J by 5 bases; unmatched bases: 8. Germline CDR1 reads MNHNS; CDR2 reads SASEGT. CDR3 length: 12 amino acids. CDR3 DNA: TGTGCCTCAGACAGGGTAGGGACTGAAGCTTTCTTT. This sequence encodes CASDRVGTEAFF.

This chain joins TRBV6-1 and TRBJ2-2; D might be TRBD1 (5 bases). The V gene's germline CDR1 is MNHNS and CDR2 SASEGT. The CDR3 loop spans 15 amino acids. V lost 8 bases and J lost 3, with 16 bases in between. CDR3 sequence: CASESLRDYTGELFF. The DNA for the CDR3 is TGTGCCAGCGAAAGCCTCAGGGATTACACCGGGGAGCTGTTTTTT.

The V call is TRBV29-1, the J call TRBJ2-7; D gene ambiguous. Germline-derived CDR1 and CDR2 are SQVTM and ANQGSEA. This CDR3 comprises 13 residues. V shed 4 bases and J shed 3 bases, with 13 bases lying between them. Written as DNA, the CDR3 is TGCAGCGTTGTTATGTTGGACGGCTACGAGCAGTACTTC. Its translation is CSVVMLDGYEQYF.

In DNA form, the CDR3 reads TGTGCCAGCAGCTTTCTTGGCGGCCAGCCCCAGCATTTT. As protein: CASSFLGGQPQHF. The chain links TRBV7-2 to TRBJ1-5; D gene unclear. Germline-derived CDR1 and CDR2 are SGHTA and FQGNSA. The CDR3 length is 13 residues. The V and J ends lost 3 bases and 7 bases respectively, with 10 bases between them.

The chain is built from TRBV28 and TRBJ1-3, with D possibly being TRBD1 (5 bases). The CDR3 runs 16 residues. V gave up 3 bases and J gave up 4 bases, with 16 bases separating them. The germline CDR1 and CDR2 sequences are MDHEN and SYDVKM. The CDR3 region is CASSLGRTYRGNTIYF. The CDR3 DNA follows: TGTGCCAGCAGTTTGGGGAGAACCTACAGGGGAAACACCATATATTTT.

The rearrangement uses TRBV5-3 and TRBJ1-6, with 8 bases that match TRBD1. TRBV5-3 counts as an open reading frame of uncertain function. V was pared by 0 bases and J by 5 bases, with 10 bases of the junction left unmatched. The CDR3 has 18 amino acids. The CDR3 DNA follows: TGTGCCAGAAGCTTGGTGTCCAGGGGGCAGGGTAATAATTCACCCCTCCACTTT. It is translated as CARSLVSRGQGNNSPLHF.

The CDR3 region is CASSPRTGAGYGYTF. The CDR3, as DNA: TGTGCCAGCAGTCCCCGGACAGGGGCGGGCTATGGCTACACCTTC. V gene TRBV27 combines with J gene TRBJ1-2; 9 bases map to TRBD1. The CDR3 sequence is 15 residues long. The trim removed 5 bases at V and 4 bases at J, leaving 8 bases unmatched. The germline V gene has CDR1 MNHEY and CDR2 SMNVEV (reference sequence).

The chain has TRBV27 and TRBJ2-5; D remains unclear. Germline CDR1 and CDR2: MNHEY and SMNVEV (reference sequence). The V end was cut by 2 bases, the J end by 5 bases, with 9 bases between. The CDR3 spans 13 residues. As DNA, the CDR3 is TGTGCCAGCAGTTTAGGCCCGCGGGAGACCCAGTACTTC. Its translation: CASSLGPRETQYF.

V and J are TRBV27 and TRBJ2-6; D is undetermined. CDR1 and CDR2 from the germline V gene are MNHEY and SMNVEV (reference sequence). Trimming left V 2 bases short and J 0 bases short, with 11 bases between. The CDR3 extends over 17 amino acids. Here the CDR3 DNA reads TGTGCCAGCAGTTTAGAGGCGGCCAACTCTGGGGCCAACGTCCTGACTTTC. It encodes CASSLEAANSGANVLTF.

The chain links TRBV27 to TRBJ1-1, with D unclear. The CDR3 is 13 amino acids. With 2 bases removed from V and 1 base from J, the gap between germline ends came to 5 bases. Per the germline V gene, CDR1 is MNHEY and CDR2 is SMNVEV (reference sequence). CDR3 coding DNA: TGTGCCAGCAGTTTAGGCGAGAACACTGAAGCTTTCTTT. Protein sequence: CASSLGENTEAFF.